This TCR beta chain was found in a study of human T cells and chemical hapten exposure. General study results and limits: The number of TCRs above 1 in 1000 frequency did not change after DPC sensitization.

This clonotype was seen repeatedly, ten times or more. The antigen is unknown. MiXCR was run by TCRdb on the RACE reads, yielding one entry per CDR3 protein. Of about 69,000 distinct CDR3 sequences in the sample, under 13% were seen once. Trimming at V came to 6 bases and at J to 4 bases, leaving 5 bases not matched to a gene. Germline CDR1 LGHNA, CDR2 YNFKEQ. This CDR3 comprises 13 residues. The sample's time point: patch test 2, 6 weeks after DPC sensitization. Treatment in this sample: therapeutic diphenylcyclopropenone sensitization with weekly scalp DPC. This clonotype was sampled from a woman aged 45 to 65 with alopecia areata. Some clones in this sample may be carry-over from other donors' samples. J is TRBJ1-2 and V is TRBV4-2; 7 bases are a match to TRBD1. The sample consisted of whole blood, taken in connection with sensitization to the hapten diphenylcyclopropenone (DPC). CDR3 loop: CASRQRDSYGYTF. The CDR3 DNA is TGTGCCAGCAGACAAAGGGACAGCTATGGCTACACCTTC.